What follows are 21 T cell receptor beta chains derived from one specimen sequenced in a study of cytomegalovirus exposure and HLA in healthy donors. Here immunoSEQ multiplex PCR was the method, and the copy in TCRdb shows in-frame clones only, minus some. The sample yields tens of thousands of clones, 80% to 95% seen once. Sequenced material: PBMCs. Every receptor here comes from a woman aged 18-29 years in good health and CMV-seronegative.

V usage is TRBV2 and J usage is TRBJ2-1, with 13 bases identical to TRBD2. Trimming took 6 bases from V and 9 from J; bases not matched to a gene: 8. This CDR3 has 15 amino acids. In germline, CDR1 is SNHLY, CDR2 FYNNEI. The CDR3 region has the DNA TGTGCCAGCAGCCCGACTAGCGGGGGGCCGGGTGAGCAGTTCTTC. This sequence encodes CASSPTSGGPGEQFF.

The V gene is TRBV11-1, the J gene TRBJ2-1; tentatively, D is TRBD2 (6 bases). CDR3 length: 19 amino acids. V was cut by 4 bases and J by 0 bases, with 22 bases left in between. Germline CDR1 reads SGHAT; CDR2 reads FQDESV (reference sequence). The chain's CDR3 is CASSSPGLPGSSSYNEQFF. CDR3 DNA sequence: TGTGCCAGCAGCTCTCCGGGACTCCCGGGGTCCAGCTCCTACAATGAGCAGTTCTTC.

Points on this clone: At one of its ends the junction is not consistent with the germline gene, which may arise from a read error. The V gene is TRBV6-5, the J gene TRBJ1-6, with D unresolved. Per germline, CDR1 MNHEY and CDR2 SVGAGI. The CDR3 runs to 14 residues. The chain's CDR3 is CASGYSSYNSPLHF. In nucleotides, the CDR3 is TGTGCCAGCGGTTATAGCTCCTATAATTCACCCCTCCACTTT.

The gene calls are TRBV7-2 and TRBJ2-3, with a weak D call TRBD1 (5 bases). Trimming pared 2 bases from V and 4 bases from J, leaving 10 bases between. CDR1 and CDR2 (germline): SGHTA, FQGNSA. This CDR3 is 14 amino acids long. The CDR3 bases are TGTGCCAGCAGCTTAACAGGCAGAGCAGATACGCAGTATTTT. Its translation: CASSLTGRADTQYF.

V usage is TRBV10-1 and J usage is TRBJ1-3, with D tentatively TRBD1 (5 bases). V was trimmed by 3 bases and J by 3 bases, leaving 18 bases between them. The CDR3 has 17 amino acids. The V gene's germline CDR1 is WNHNN and CDR2 SYGVQD (reference sequence). The CDR3 is CASSDLRPGVSGNTIYF. The CDR3 region has the DNA TGCGCCAGCAGTGACCTACGGCCGGGGGTAAGTGGAAACACCATATATTTT.

The rearrangement joins TRBV2 to TRBJ2-7; D might be TRBD1 (6 bases). Germline CDR1 reads SNHLY; CDR2 reads FYNNEI. The CDR3 has 14 residues. Trimming took off 0 bases at V and 5 bases at J, with 11 bases between the two ends. CDR3 DNA sequence: TGTGCCAGCAGTGAAGCGGGGGCAGGCCACGAGCAGTACTTC. Translation gives CASSEAGAGHEQYF. The entire variable domain, with the rest obtained from reference TRBV2 and TRBJ2-7, is as follows: EPEVTQTPSHQVTQMGQEVILRCVPISNHLYFYWYRQILGQKVEFLVSFYNNEISEKSEIFDDQFSVERPDGSNFTLKIRSTKLEDSAMYFCASSEAGAGHEQYFGPGTRLTVT.

The chain is built from TRBV18 and TRBJ2-2; D possibly corresponds to TRBD1 (6 bases). The CDR3 runs 16 residues. V was shortened by 2 bases and J by 4 bases, with 14 bases between the two germline ends. Germline CDR1 is KGHSH and CDR2 is LQKENI. CDR3 DNA sequence: TGTGCCAGCTCACCAATGGGGGCCTCAGGCACCGGGGAGCTGTTTTTT. Its protein is CASSPMGASGTGELFF.

The chain has TRBV5-3 and TRBJ2-3; TRBD2 is a possible D gene (6 bases). TRBV5-3 qualifies as an ORF whose function is uncertain. CDR3 size: 15 residues. Deletions cut 5 bases from V and 1 base from J, with 14 bases between. The CDR3 DNA reads TGTGCCAGAAGATCGCGGGACTCGGGCACAGATACGCAGTATTTT. It encodes CARRSRDSGTDTQYF.

This rearrangement joins TRBV27 to TRBJ2-5; unclear D gene. The CDR3 has 14 residues. From germline, CDR1 is MNHEY and CDR2 SMNVEV (reference sequence). The ends were cut back, 2 bases at V and 4 bases at J, with 11 bases in the middle. The CDR3 DNA reads as TGTGCCAGCAGTTTAAGTAGTTTCGTAGAGACCCAGTACTTC. This translates into CASSLSSFVETQYF.

This rearrangement joins TRBV7-2 to TRBJ2-7, with D maybe TRBD2 (6 bases). From germline, CDR1 is SGHTA and CDR2 FQGNSA. Trimming took 5 bases from V and 6 from J, leaving 14 bases between them. This CDR3 is built from 13 residues. The CDR3 coding sequence is TGTGCCAGCAGCCCGGGACTTCGTTCCGAGCAGTACTTC. It translates to CASSPGLRSEQYF. Filled out from reference TRBV7-2 and TRBJ2-7, the complete variable domain reads GAGVSQSPSNKVTEKGKDVELRCDPISGHTALYWYRQSLGQGLEFLIYFQGNSAPDKSGLPSDRFSAERTGGSVSTLTIQRTQQEDSAVYLCASSPGLRSEQYFGPGTRLTVT.

The rearrangement links TRBV15 to TRBJ1-1, with a possible D match to TRBD1 (6 bases). V shed 2 bases and J shed 11 bases, with 12 bases lying between them. This CDR3 has 12 amino acids. Germline CDR1 and CDR2: LNHNV and YYDKDF (reference sequence). The CDR3 bases are TGTGCCACCAGCAGAACAGGGAGTACGGCTTTCTTT. It encodes CATSRTGSTAFF.

This clone was seen a single time. The V and J genes are TRBV29-1 and TRBJ1-1; 8 bases line up with TRBD1. Germline lookup yields CDR1 SQVTM and CDR2 ANQGSEA. Unmatched junction bases numbered 6, after V lost 7 bases and J lost 5 bases. The CDR3 runs to 12 residues. CDR3 sequence (DNA): TGCAGCGCGCGACAGGGGAGGACTGAAGCTTTCTTT. It codes for CSARQGRTEAFF.

This chain links TRBV5-6 with TRBJ2-7, with D perhaps matching TRBD1 (6 bases). Germline CDR1 and CDR2: SGHDT and YYEEEE. V was pared by 1 base and J by 3 bases, with 8 bases between. The CDR3 spans 13 residues. CDR3 sequence reads: CASSLQDSYEQYV. CDR3 in DNA: TGTGCCAGCAGCTTGCAGGACAGCTACGAGCAGTACGTC.

This chain joins TRBV5-1 and TRBJ1-4; a possible D gene is TRBD1 (5 bases). The CDR3 length is 19 residues. Germline V gene sequence: CDR1 SGHRS, CDR2 YFSETQ. The V end was cut by 1 base, the J end by 6 bases, with 25 bases between. Written as DNA, the CDR3 is TGCGCCAGCAGCTTGTCGAGTCAGGGATCCGGAGTCTCCGATGAAAAACTGTTTTTT. Protein: CASSLSSQGSGVSDEKLFF.

The gene calls are TRBV19 and TRBJ2-7; D is perhaps TRBD1 (6 bases). V lost 3 bases, J lost 1 base, and 13 bases lay in between. Germline lookup yields CDR1 LNHDA and CDR2 SQIVND (reference sequence). There are 15 residues in the CDR3. The CDR3 reads CASSMRQAVSYEQYF. The CDR3 DNA reads as TGTGCCAGTAGTATGCGACAGGCAGTATCCTACGAGCAGTACTTC.

The chain combines TRBV4-1 with TRBJ2-7; 8 bases align to TRBD1. J gave up 6 bases and V 4 bases, and 11 bases lay outside the gene matches. This CDR3 has 15 residues. Germline V gene data show CDR1 as MGHRA and CDR2 as YSYEKL. CDR3 bases: TGCGCCAGCAGCCCTGGACAGGGTTTCCCCTCCGAGCAGTACTTC. Protein product: CASSPGQGFPSEQYF.

V gene TRBV7-9 combines with J gene TRBJ1-1; TRBD1 aligns across 9 bases. Germline V gene sequence: CDR1 SEHNR, CDR2 FQNEAQ (reference sequence). The CDR3 runs to 14 residues. Losses at the gene ends were 6 bases for V and 3 bases for J; bases not matched to a gene: 5. The CDR3 DNA reads as TGTGCCAGCAGACCGGGACAGGGAGACACTGAAGCTTTCTTT. Protein product: CASRPGQGDTEAFF.

The genes are TRBV5-8 and TRBJ2-5; D gene ambiguous. V shed 2 bases and J shed 0 bases, with 11 bases lying between them. This CDR3 has 15 residues. The germline V gene encodes CDR1 SGHTS and CDR2 YDEGEE. The CDR3, as DNA: TGTGCCAGCAGCTTACAAGGAGTAAACCAAGAGACCCAGTACTTC. It is translated as CASSLQGVNQETQYF.

In DNA, the CDR3 is TGTGCCAGCAGCTCAGGGGATGTTAAAGGCTACACCTTC. As protein: CASSSGDVKGYTF. The rearrangement links TRBV5-4 to TRBJ1-2; a possible D gene is TRBD1 (6 bases). The germline CDR1 and CDR2 sequences are SGHNT and YYREEE (reference sequence). This CDR3 is built from 13 residues. Between the trimmed V and J ends, which lost 3 bases and 8 bases, there was a span of 14 bases. The full variable domain, with the rest looked up from reference TRBV5-4 and TRBJ1-2, is ETGVTQSPTHLIKTRGQQVTLRCSSQSGHNTVSWYQQALGQGPQFIFQYYREEENGRGNFPPRFSGLQFPNYSSELNVNALELDDSALYLCASSSGDVKGYTFGSGTRLTVV.

To note about this clone: The same CDR3 arises from other DNA sequences in this sample as well. The chain recombines TRBV10-1 with TRBJ2-6, with D possibly TRBD1 on 6 matching bases. The CDR3 spans 15 residues. Germline CDR1 WNHNN, CDR2 SYGVQD (reference sequence). V was cut by 4 bases and J by 0 bases, with 7 bases left in between. The DNA of the CDR3 is TGCGCCAGCAGTGTAGGGGGCTCTGGGGCCAACGTCCTGACTTTC. This encodes CASSVGGSGANVLTF.

The rearrangement uses TRBV6-1 and TRBJ1-5; D might be TRBD1 (6 bases). Deletions cut 3 bases from V and 2 bases from J, with 17 bases between. CDR3 length equals 17 residues. In germline, CDR1 is MNHNS, CDR2 SASEGT. In nucleotides, the CDR3 is TGTGCCAGCAGTGAGGACAGTCCGCGGTATGGCAATCAGCCCCAGCATTTT. Protein product: CASSEDSPRYGNQPQHF.